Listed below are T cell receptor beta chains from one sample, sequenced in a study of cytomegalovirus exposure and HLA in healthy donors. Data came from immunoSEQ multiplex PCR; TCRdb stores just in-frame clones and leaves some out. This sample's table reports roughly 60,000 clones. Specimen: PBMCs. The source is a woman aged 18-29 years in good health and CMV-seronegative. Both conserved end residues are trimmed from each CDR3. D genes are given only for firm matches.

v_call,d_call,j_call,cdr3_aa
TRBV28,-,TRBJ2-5,ASSLSRAQETQY
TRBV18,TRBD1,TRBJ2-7,ASSPDRGTYEQY
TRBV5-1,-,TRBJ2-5,ASSLASGVETQY
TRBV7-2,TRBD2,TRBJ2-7,ASSSRPGTSGGADEQY
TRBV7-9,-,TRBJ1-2,ATVGQTPVYT
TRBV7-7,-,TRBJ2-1,ASSKAGPGEQF
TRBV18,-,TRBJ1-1,ASSQTGMNTEAF
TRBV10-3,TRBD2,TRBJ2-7,AIRDGLAGAEQY
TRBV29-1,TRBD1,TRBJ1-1,SVEVLGQGSEAF
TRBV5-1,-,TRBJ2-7,ASSNQGLHEQY
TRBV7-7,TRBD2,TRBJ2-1,ASSLGGGAREQF
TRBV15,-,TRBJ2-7,ATSRDSGDEGEQY
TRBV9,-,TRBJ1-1,ASSVDPSTGNTEAF
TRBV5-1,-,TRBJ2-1,ASSLIGIRLGLSSYNEQF
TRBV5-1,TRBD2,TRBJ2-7,ASTPGLDRYEQY
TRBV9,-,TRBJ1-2,ASSATGSPNYGYT
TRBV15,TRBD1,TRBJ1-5,ATSREGWQGGQPQH
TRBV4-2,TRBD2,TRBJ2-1,ASSQDRYSGGVNEQF
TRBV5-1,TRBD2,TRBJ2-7,ASSLVGTSGGWSYEQY
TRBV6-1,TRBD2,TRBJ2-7,ASSGLAGGPGSYEQY
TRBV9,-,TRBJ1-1,ASSVTSNTEAF
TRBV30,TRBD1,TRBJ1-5,AWSRGAAPGAQH
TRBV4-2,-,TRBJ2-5,ASSQEWGGSQETQY
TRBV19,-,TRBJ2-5,ASSIGQRRETQY
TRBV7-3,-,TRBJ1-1,ASSSGRLTEAF
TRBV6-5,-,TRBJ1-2,ASSYSEGVGGYT
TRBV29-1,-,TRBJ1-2,SVEPEFMGYT
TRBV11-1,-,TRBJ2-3,ASSSSLGDTQY
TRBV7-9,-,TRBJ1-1,ASSRSGTYTEAF
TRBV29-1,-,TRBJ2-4,SVGVGNIQY
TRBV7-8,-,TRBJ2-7,ASSFLVGGRTYEQY
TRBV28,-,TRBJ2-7,ASSRAGSSYEQY
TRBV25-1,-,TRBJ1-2,ASSEAALRGYT
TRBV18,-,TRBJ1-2,ASSRGGQGYT
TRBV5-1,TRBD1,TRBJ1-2,ASSLGTGVIYGYT
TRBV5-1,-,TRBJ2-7,ASSGRGASTYEQY
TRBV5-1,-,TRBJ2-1,ASSLTSEQF
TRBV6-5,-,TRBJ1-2,ASREQETYGYT
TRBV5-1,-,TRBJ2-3,ASSLGDYRGTDTQY
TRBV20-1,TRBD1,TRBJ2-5,SAFSPGQHY
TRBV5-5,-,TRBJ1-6,ASSFPGADISPLH
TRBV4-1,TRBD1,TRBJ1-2,ASSQDYGQGGGYT
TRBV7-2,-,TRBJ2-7,ASSLASGIHEQY